Below, 15 T cell receptor beta chains from the same sample are listed, as sequenced in a study of T cell responses to AZD1222 COVID-19 vaccine. Sequencing was performed with immunoSEQ multiplex PCR; in TCRdb, only in-frame clones are kept and a portion is missing. The sample shows around 220,000 clones, 90% to 95% of them seen only once. This specimen consisted of peripheral blood, obtained 28 days after the second dose of the MenACWY control vaccine. Source of these receptors: an adult who received the MenACWY meningococcal vaccine as a control.

The gene calls are TRBV3-1 (or the pseudogene TRBV3-2) and TRBJ2-7, with D perhaps TRBD2 (5 bases). Germline V lookup: CDR1 LGHDT, CDR2 YNNKEL (reference sequence). This CDR3 comprises 15 residues. Trimming stripped 5 bases from V and 0 bases from J, with 14 bases between. Here the CDR3 reads CASSTRAGVSYEQYF. The DNA for the CDR3 is TGTGCCAGCAGCACCCGGGCCGGGGTCTCCTACGAGCAGTACTTC.

The chain joins TRBV2 to TRBJ1-6; D may be TRBD1 (5 bases). The CDR3 totals 16 residues. Per the germline V gene, CDR1 is SNHLY and CDR2 is FYNNEI. V lost 4 bases, J lost 0 bases, and 10 bases lay in between. CDR3: CASSGDASSYNSPLHF. As DNA, the CDR3 is TGTGCCAGCAGTGGGGACGCGAGCTCCTATAATTCACCCCTCCACTTT.

The chain recombines TRBV7-9 with TRBJ1-4; D is uncertain. CDR3 length equals 12 residues. Germline CDR1 SEHNR, CDR2 FQNEAQ (reference sequence). V lost 5 bases and J 8 bases, leaving 9 bases between the germline ends. Here the CDR3 DNA reads TGTGCCAGCAGCCCGCGTTCAGAAAAACTGTTTTTT. Translating it yields CASSPRSEKLFF.

The DNA of the CDR3 is TGTGCCAGTAGTATGTCTCAGGGGTTTGAGCAGTTCTTC. It codes for CASSMSQGFEQFF. The chain has TRBV19 and TRBJ2-1, with a possible D match to TRBD1 (6 bases). Between the trimmed V and J ends, which lost 3 bases and 9 bases, there was a span of 12 bases. The germline CDR1 and CDR2 sequences are LNHDA and SQIVND (reference sequence). The CDR3 contains 13 residues.

The chain links TRBV4-1 to TRBJ2-2, with D possibly TRBD2 on 6 matching bases. Per germline, CDR1 MGHRA and CDR2 YSYEKL. V was clipped by 8 bases and J by 3 bases, with 13 bases between them. This CDR3 spans 14 amino acids. CDR3 DNA: TGCGCCAGCTCAAGTGGAGGGGACACCGGGGAGCTGTTTTTT. This sequence encodes CASSSGGDTGELFF.

The CDR3 DNA follows: TGCGCCAGCAGCCAATTGGGGGAGTTGAGCTCTGGGGCCAACGTCCTGACTTTC. Translating gives CASSQLGELSSGANVLTF. The chain couples TRBV4-3 to TRBJ2-6; the D gene could be TRBD1 or TRBD2 (5 bases each). Germline CDR1 and CDR2: LGHNA and YSLEER. Trimming removed 2 bases at V and 0 bases at J, with 14 bases between. The CDR3 length is 18 residues.

The V call is TRBV4-2, the J call TRBJ2-7; D might be TRBD2 (5 bases). There are 15 residues in the CDR3. Trimming left V 0 bases short and J 3 bases short, with 12 bases between. The germline V gene has CDR1 LGHNA and CDR2 YNFKEQ. CDR3 coding DNA: TGTGCCAGCAGCCAAGAACGAGCGGTGTACTACGAGCAGTACTTC. Its protein product is CASSQERAVYYEQYF.

V is TRBV5-1 and J is TRBJ2-1; 10 bases agree with TRBD2. V lost 4 bases and J lost 5; bases outside the gene matches: 3. Germline values: CDR1 SGHRS, CDR2 YFSETQ. CDR3 size: 14 residues. The CDR3, as DNA: TGCGCCAGCAGCCCCGGACTAGCGGACAATGAGCAGTTCTTC. Protein sequence: CASSPGLADNEQFF.

The chain is built from TRBV30 and TRBJ1-2; D gene ambiguous. The V and J ends lost 2 bases and 1 base respectively, with 11 bases between them. CDR1 and CDR2 (germline): GTSNPN, SVGIG (reference sequence). There are 14 residues in the CDR3. CDR3 region: CAWSSPTGNYGYTF. The CDR3 region has the DNA TGTGCCTGGAGTAGTCCAACGGGTAACTATGGCTACACCTTC.

This clone was seen once. This chain's CDR3 is CAGPSLEVGETQYF. CDR3 DNA: TGTGCCGGCCCGTCTCTCGAGGTGGGAGAGACCCAGTACTTC. This sequence joins TRBV27 and TRBJ2-5; D ambiguous. The CDR3 is made up of 14 amino acids. Germline V gives CDR1 MNHEY, CDR2 SMNVEV (reference sequence). Trimming shortened V by 11 bases and J by 4 bases, and 20 bases separated the two germline ends.

The chain joins TRBV5-5 to TRBJ1-6; D not certain. From germline, CDR1 is SGHKS and CDR2 YYEKEE (reference sequence). This CDR3 spans 19 amino acids. Trimming left V 0 bases short and J 0 bases short, with 16 bases between. The CDR3 sequence is CASSLDAFGPSSYNSPLHF. The CDR3 region has the DNA TGTGCCAGCAGCTTGGATGCCTTTGGGCCGAGCTCCTATAATTCACCCCTCCACTTT.

This clone has just one count. This chain links TRBV7-9 with TRBJ2-2; 9 nucleotides match TRBD1. The length of the CDR3 is 16 residues. The germline V gene encodes CDR1 SEHNR and CDR2 FQNEAQ (reference sequence). V was pared by 5 bases and J by 1 base, with 5 bases of the junction left unmatched. In DNA, the CDR3 is TGTGCCAGCAGCCCCGGACAGGGGTGGAACACCGGGGAGCTGTTTTTT. Translation: CASSPGQGWNTGELFF.

This clone occurred once. Other DNA sequences in this specimen translate into the identical CDR3. V gene TRBV28 combines with J gene TRBJ1-2; D is unclear. Germline assignment: CDR1 MDHEN and CDR2 SYDVKM. This CDR3 spans 11 amino acids. Trimming stripped 4 bases from V and 5 bases from J, with 5 bases between. The CDR3 DNA is TGTGCCAGCAGTTCGGGGTATGGCTACACCTTC. This translates into CASSSGYGYTF.

The chain is built from TRBV28 and TRBJ2-7; perhaps TRBD1 as D (6 bases). Germline-derived CDR1 and CDR2 are MDHEN and SYDVKM. V was clipped by 4 bases and J by 0 bases, with 10 bases between them. The CDR3 is 14 amino acids. The CDR3 reads CASSSTGLSYEQYF. CDR3 coding DNA: TGTGCCAGCAGTTCGACAGGTCTCTCCTACGAGCAGTACTTC.

The chain has TRBV11-1 and TRBJ2-2; D gene uncertain. CDR1 SGHAT and CDR2 FQDESV come from the germline V gene (reference sequence). Trimming stripped 0 bases from V and 9 bases from J, with 20 bases between. CDR3 length: 17 amino acids. The CDR3 bases are TGTGCCAGCAGCTTAGCGTCCGCTGTTACTCTTACCCGGGAGCTGTTTTTT. Residues: CASSLASAVTLTRELFF.